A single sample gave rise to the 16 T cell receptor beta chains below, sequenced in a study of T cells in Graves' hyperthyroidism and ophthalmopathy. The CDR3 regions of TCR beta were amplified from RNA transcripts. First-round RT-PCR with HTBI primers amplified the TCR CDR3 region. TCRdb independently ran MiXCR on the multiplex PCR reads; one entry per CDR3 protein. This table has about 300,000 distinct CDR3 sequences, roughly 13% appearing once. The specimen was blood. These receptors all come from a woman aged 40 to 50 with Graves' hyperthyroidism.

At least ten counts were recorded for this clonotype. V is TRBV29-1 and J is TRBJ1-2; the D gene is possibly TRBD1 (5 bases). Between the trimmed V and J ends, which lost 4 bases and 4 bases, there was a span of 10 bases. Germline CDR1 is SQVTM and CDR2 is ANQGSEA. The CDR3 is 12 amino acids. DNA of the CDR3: TGCAGCGTTGTTGGGGGAGGCTATGGCTACACCTTC. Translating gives CSVVGGGYGYTF. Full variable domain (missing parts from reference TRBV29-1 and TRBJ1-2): SAVISQKPSRDICQRGTSLTIQCQVDSQVTMMFWYRQQPGQSLTLIATANQGSEATYESGFVIDKFPISRPNLTFSTLTVSNMSPEDSSIYLCSVVGGGYGYTFGSGTRLTVV.

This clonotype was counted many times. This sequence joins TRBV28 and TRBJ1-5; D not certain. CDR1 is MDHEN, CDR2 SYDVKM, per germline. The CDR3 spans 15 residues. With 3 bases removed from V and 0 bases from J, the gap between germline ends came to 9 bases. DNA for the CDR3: TGTGCCAGCAGTTTCATCAGCCATAGCAATCAGCCCCAGCATTTT. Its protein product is CASSFISHSNQPQHF. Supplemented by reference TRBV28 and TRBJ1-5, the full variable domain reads DVKVTQSSRYLVKRTGEKVFLECVQDMDHENMFWYRQDPGLGLRLIYFSYDVKMKEKGDIPEGYSVSREKKERFSLILESASTNQTSMYLCASSFISHSNQPQHFGDGTRLSIL.

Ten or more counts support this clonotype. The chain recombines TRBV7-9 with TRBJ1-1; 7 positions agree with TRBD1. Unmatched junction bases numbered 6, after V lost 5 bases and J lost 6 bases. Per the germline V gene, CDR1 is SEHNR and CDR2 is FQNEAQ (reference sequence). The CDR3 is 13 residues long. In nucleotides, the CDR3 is TGTGCCAGCAGCCCGGGGGGACAGTCTGAAGCTTTCTTT. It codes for CASSPGGQSEAFF.

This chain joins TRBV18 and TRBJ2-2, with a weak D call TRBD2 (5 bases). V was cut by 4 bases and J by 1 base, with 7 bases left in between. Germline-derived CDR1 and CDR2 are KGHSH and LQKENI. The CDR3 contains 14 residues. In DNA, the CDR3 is TGTGCCAGCTCACGGACTGAGAACACCGGGGAGCTGTTTTTT. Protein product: CASSRTENTGELFF.

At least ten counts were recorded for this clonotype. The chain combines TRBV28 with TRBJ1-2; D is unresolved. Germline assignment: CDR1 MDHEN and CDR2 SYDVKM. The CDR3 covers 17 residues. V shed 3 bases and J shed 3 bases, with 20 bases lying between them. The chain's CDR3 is CASSFPARSSGDYGYTF. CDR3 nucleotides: TGTGCCAGCAGTTTTCCCGCCCGGTCCTCCGGTGACTATGGCTACACCTTC.

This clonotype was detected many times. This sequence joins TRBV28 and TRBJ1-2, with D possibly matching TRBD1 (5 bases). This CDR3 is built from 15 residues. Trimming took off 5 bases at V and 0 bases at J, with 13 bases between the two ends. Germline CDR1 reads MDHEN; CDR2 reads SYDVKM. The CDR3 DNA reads TGTGCCAGCAGTCCCCGGCAGACAGCTAACTATGGCTACACCTTC. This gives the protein CASSPRQTANYGYTF.

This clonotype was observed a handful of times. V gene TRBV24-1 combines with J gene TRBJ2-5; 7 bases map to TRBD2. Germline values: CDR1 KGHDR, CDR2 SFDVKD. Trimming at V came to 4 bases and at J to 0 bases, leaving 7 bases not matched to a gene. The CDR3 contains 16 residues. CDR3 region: CATSDVRRGNQETQYF. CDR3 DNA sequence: TGTGCCACCAGTGACGTTAGGCGGGGGAACCAAGAGACCCAGTACTTC.

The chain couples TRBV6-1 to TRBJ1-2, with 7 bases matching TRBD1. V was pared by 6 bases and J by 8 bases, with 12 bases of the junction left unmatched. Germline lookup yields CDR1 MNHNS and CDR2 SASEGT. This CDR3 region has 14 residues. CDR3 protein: CASRGTDNYGGYTF. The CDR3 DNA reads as TGTGCCAGCAGGGGGACAGATAACTATGGCGGCTACACCTTC.

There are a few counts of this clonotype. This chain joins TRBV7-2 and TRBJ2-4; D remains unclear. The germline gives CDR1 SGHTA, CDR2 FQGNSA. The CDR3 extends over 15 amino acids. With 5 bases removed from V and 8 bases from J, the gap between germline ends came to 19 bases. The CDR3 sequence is CASSPRASAADIQYF. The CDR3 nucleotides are TGTGCCAGCAGCCCTAGGGCTTCTGCCGCCGACATTCAGTACTTC.

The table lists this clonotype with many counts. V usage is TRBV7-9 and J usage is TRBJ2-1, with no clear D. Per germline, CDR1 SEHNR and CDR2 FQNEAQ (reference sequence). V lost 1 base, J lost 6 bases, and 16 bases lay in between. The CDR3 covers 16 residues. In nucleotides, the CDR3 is TGTGCCAGCAGCTTAGTGAAGCGTATCACCTTCAATGAGCAGTTCTTC. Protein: CASSLVKRITFNEQFF.

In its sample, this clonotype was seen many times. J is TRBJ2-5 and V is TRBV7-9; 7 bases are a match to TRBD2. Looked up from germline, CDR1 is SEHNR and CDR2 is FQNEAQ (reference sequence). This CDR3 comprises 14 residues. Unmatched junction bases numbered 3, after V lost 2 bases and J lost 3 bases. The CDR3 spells CASSLYAGEETQYF. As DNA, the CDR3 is TGTGCCAGCAGCTTATATGCGGGAGAAGAGACCCAGTACTTC.

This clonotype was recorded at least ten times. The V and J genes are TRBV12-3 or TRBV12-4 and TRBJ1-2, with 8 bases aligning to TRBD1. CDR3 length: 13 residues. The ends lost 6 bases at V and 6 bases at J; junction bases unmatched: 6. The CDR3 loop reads CASRGSGGNGYTF. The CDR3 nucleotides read TGTGCCAGCAGGGGTTCAGGGGGCAATGGCTACACCTTC.

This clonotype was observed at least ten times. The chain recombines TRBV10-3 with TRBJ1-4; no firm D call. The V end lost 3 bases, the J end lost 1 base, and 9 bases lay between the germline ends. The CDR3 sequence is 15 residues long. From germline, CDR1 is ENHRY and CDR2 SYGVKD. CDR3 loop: CAISEPMGTNEKLFF. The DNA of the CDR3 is TGTGCCATCAGTGAACCCATGGGAACTAATGAAAAACTGTTTTTT.

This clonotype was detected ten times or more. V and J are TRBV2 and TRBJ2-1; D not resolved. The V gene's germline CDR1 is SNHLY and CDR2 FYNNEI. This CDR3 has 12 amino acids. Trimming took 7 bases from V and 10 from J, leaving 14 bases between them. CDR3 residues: CASNWQQVEQFF. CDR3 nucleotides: TGTGCCAGCAATTGGCAGCAGGTCGAGCAGTTCTTC.

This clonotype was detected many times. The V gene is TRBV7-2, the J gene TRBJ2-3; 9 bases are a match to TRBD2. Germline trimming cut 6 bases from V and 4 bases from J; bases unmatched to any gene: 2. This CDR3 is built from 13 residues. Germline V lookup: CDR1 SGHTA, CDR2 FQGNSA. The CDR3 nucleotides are TGTGCCAGCAGGACTAGCGGAGCAGATACGCAGTATTTT. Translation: CASRTSGADTQYF.

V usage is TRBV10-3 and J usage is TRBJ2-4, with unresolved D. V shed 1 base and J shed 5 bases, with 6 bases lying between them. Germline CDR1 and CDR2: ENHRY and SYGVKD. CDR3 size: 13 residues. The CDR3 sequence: CAISEWAENIQYF. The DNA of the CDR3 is TGTGCCATCAGTGAGTGGGCTGAAAACATTCAGTACTTC.